One and the same sample provided the 14 T cell receptor beta chains below, sequenced in a study of blood T cell repertoires in COVID-19. Some clones are missing from TCRdb's copy, which holds only in-frame ones; the method was immunoSEQ multiplex PCR. This table holds more than 200,000 clones, around 84% found once. Source material: peripheral blood. All receptors derive from a woman aged 60-70 years with COVID-19, enrolled during active disease.

The J gene is TRBJ1-2, the V gene TRBV3-1 (or the pseudogene TRBV3-2); TRBD1 might be the D (5 bases). V was trimmed by 3 bases and J by 5 bases, leaving 16 bases between them. This CDR3 comprises 15 residues. CDR1 is LGHDT, CDR2 YNNKEL, per germline (reference sequence). This CDR3 is CASSHEITGFYGYTF. The CDR3, as DNA: TGTGCCAGCAGCCACGAAATTACAGGTTTTTATGGCTACACCTTC.

The chain couples TRBV5-1 to TRBJ2-7; 12 nucleotides align to TRBD2. CDR1 and CDR2 (germline): SGHRS, YFSETQ. The CDR3 loop spans 18 amino acids. The trim removed 5 bases at V and 0 bases at J, leaving 12 bases unmatched. The chain's CDR3 is CASSVGLAGLRSSYEQYF. The CDR3 bases are TGCGCCAGCAGTGTCGGACTAGCGGGACTAAGGAGCTCCTACGAGCAGTACTTC.

CDR3 amino acids: CASSVGYSPNTEAFF. In nucleotides, the CDR3 is TGTGCCAGCAGCGTAGGCTACAGCCCGAACACTGAAGCTTTCTTT. The V gene is TRBV9, the J gene TRBJ1-1, with D unresolved. The length of the CDR3 is 15 residues. V lost 0 bases to trimming and J lost 1 base, with 10 bases between them. CDR1 and CDR2 (germline): SGDLS, YYNGEE.

This clone has just one count. This chain uses TRBV7-2 with TRBJ2-5; TRBD1 is a possible D gene (5 bases). This CDR3 is built from 14 residues. With 1 base removed from V and 4 bases from J, the gap between germline ends came to 10 bases. Per the germline V gene, CDR1 is SGHTA and CDR2 is FQGNSA. The CDR3 reads CASSLGAGRETQYF. Written as DNA, the CDR3 is TGTGCCAGCAGCTTAGGGGCAGGGCGAGAGACCCAGTACTTC.

The V and J genes are TRBV30 and TRBJ2-3; 7 positions match TRBD2. The CDR3 is made up of 15 amino acids. CDR1 is GTSNPN and CDR2 is SVGIG in the germline V gene (reference sequence). The chain's CDR3 is CASARMAGVADTQYF. In DNA, the CDR3 is TGTGCTTCCGCTCGGATGGCGGGAGTTGCAGATACGCAGTATTTT.

The chain uses TRBV15 and TRBJ2-1, with a tentative D call TRBD1 (6 bases). V was pared by 1 base and J by 10 bases, with 14 bases between. The CDR3 runs to 14 residues. Germline CDR1 LNHNV, CDR2 YYDKDF (reference sequence). The CDR3 here is CATSRGTGKLEQFF. For the CDR3, the DNA is TGTGCCACCAGCAGAGGTACAGGGAAGCTGGAGCAGTTCTTC. Together with reference TRBV15 and TRBJ2-1, the CDR3 gives the full variable domain: DAMVIQNPRYQVTQFGKPVTLSCSQTLNHNVMYWYQQKSSQAPKLLFHYYDKDFNNEADTPDNFQSRRPNTSFCFLDIRSPGLGDTAMYLCATSRGTGKLEQFFGPGTRLTVL.

The chain carries TRBV21-1 and TRBJ2-4; no check of the table's D call, TRBD2, against the DNA was made. TRBV21-1 is designated a pseudogene. The length of the CDR3 is 17 residues. The CDR3 here is CASSRLRLSIAKNIQYF. CDR3 nucleotide sequence: TGTGCCAGCAGCCGGTTGAGACTATCTATAGCCAAAAACATTCAGTACTTC.

The V gene is TRBV15, the J gene TRBJ1-5; 10 bases align to TRBD1. CDR1 LNHNV and CDR2 YYDKDF come from the germline V gene (reference sequence). There are 16 residues in the CDR3. J gave up 6 bases and V 1 base, and 6 bases lay outside the gene matches. The CDR3 loop is CATSRVFGTGAQPQHF. The CDR3 region has the DNA TGTGCCACCAGCAGAGTTTTCGGGACAGGGGCTCAGCCCCAGCATTTT.

This chain links TRBV3-1 (or the pseudogene TRBV3-2) with TRBJ2-7; tentative D call: TRBD2 (7 bases). Looked up from germline, CDR1 is LGHDT and CDR2 is YNNKEL (reference sequence). This CDR3 has 14 amino acids. V was clipped by 2 bases and J by 10 bases, with 18 bases between them. CDR3 loop: CASSQRRGRAPQYF. Written as DNA, the CDR3 is TGTGCCAGCAGCCAAAGGCGGGGGCGGGCACCTCAGTACTTC.

V gene TRBV19 combines with J gene TRBJ2-3; 8 bases fit TRBD1. With V trimmed by 6 bases and J by 3 bases, 8 bases remained unmatched. Germline V CDR1 and CDR2: LNHDA, SQIVND (reference sequence). This CDR3 region has 15 residues. The CDR3 DNA sequence: TGTGCCAGTAGCCTGGGACAGGCCACAACAGATACGCAGTATTTT. This gives the protein CASSLGQATTDTQYF.

CDR3 loop: CASSFEPGLAGVYTQYF. DNA of the CDR3: TGCGCCAGCAGCTTTGAGCCAGGACTAGCGGGTGTGTATACGCAGTATTTT. The chain joins TRBV5-1 to TRBJ2-3, with TRBD2 matching 11 bases. The V and J ends lost 2 bases and 7 bases, in that order; junction bases with no gene match: 12. This CDR3 contains 17 residues. The germline V gene has CDR1 SGHRS and CDR2 YFSETQ.

The genes are TRBV11-2 and TRBJ1-5, with a tentative D call TRBD1 (5 bases). Trimming removed 5 bases from V and 1 base from J, with 9 bases in between. The CDR3 has 14 amino acids. Germline CDR1 is SGHAT and CDR2 is FQNNGV. The CDR3: CASSPRQSNQPQHF. The CDR3 nucleotides read TGTGCCAGCAGCCCAAGACAGAGCAATCAGCCCCAGCATTTT.

This clone was picked up a small number of times. This chain uses TRBV5-6 with TRBJ2-7; D may be TRBD2 (5 bases). Germline V gene lookup returns CDR1 SGHDT and CDR2 YYEEEE. Trimming stripped 3 bases from V and 0 bases from J, with 19 bases between. This CDR3 spans 17 amino acids. The CDR3 nucleotides are TGTGCCAGCAGCTCCTTAGGTGAGGGCAGCCTCTCCTACGAGCAGTACTTC. This sequence encodes CASSSLGEGSLSYEQYF.

The chain recombines TRBV11-2 with TRBJ2-4; 9 bases map to TRBD2. V lost 5 bases to trimming and J lost 1 base; unmatched junction nucleotides: 15. The CDR3 is made up of 19 amino acids. Germline CDR1 SGHAT, CDR2 FQNNGV. The CDR3: CASSPLAGVVVVAKNIQYF. Written as DNA, the CDR3 is TGTGCCAGCAGCCCCTTAGCGGGAGTAGTGGTTGTGGCCAAAAACATTCAGTACTTC.